This T cell receptor beta chain stems from a study of blood T cell repertoires in COVID-19. On the study more broadly: COVID-19 samples from acute and convalescent phases originated in the United States, Italy and Spain. Sample material is recorded as cDNA or gDNA derived from T cells, B-cell-depleted T cells, or PBMCs.

V was trimmed by 0 bases and J by 2 bases, leaving 9 bases between them. Germline-derived CDR1 and CDR2 are SGHDT and YYEEEE. This CDR3 has 14 residues. Patients from Seattle were sampled longitudinally, starting during active infection. Under the authors' procedure: It was from reference gene primer amplification that nucleated cell counts were estimated. Here immunoSEQ multiplex PCR was the method, and the copy in TCRdb shows in-frame clones only, minus some. The V and J calls and clone size come from that table; D and trimming were worked out from the DNA. This table has nearly 70,000 clones, 70% to 90% appearing once.

The clonotype comes from a woman aged 45 to 65 with COVID-19, enrolled during active disease. The gene calls are TRBV5-6 and TRBJ2-7; D not resolved. The sample consisted of peripheral blood. The CDR3 loop is CASSLVGRTYEQYF. DNA for the CDR3: TGTGCCAGCAGCTTGGTAGGCAGGACCTACGAGCAGTACTTC.